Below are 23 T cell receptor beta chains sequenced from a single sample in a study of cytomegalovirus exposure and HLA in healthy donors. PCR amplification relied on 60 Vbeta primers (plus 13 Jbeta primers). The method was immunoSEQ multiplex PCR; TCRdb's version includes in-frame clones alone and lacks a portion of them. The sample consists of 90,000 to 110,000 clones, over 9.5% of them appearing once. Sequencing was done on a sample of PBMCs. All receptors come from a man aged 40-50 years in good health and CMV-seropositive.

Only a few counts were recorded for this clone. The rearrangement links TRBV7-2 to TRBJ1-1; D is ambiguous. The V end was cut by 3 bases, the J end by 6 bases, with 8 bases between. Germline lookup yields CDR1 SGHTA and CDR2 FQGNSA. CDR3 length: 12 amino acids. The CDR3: CASSFNGAEAFF. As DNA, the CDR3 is TGTGCCAGCAGCTTCAATGGAGCTGAAGCTTTCTTT.

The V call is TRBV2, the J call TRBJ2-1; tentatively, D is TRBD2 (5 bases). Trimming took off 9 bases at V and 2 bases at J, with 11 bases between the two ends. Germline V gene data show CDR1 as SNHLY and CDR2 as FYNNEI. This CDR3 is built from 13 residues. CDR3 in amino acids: CARSAGTYNEQFF. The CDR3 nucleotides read TGTGCCAGATCGGCGGGCACCTACAATGAGCAGTTCTTC.

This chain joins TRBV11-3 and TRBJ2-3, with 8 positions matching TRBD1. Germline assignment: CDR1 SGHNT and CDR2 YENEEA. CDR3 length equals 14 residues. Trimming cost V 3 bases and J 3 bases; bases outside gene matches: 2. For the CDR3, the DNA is TGTGCCAGCAGCTTGGGACAGGTAACAGATACGCAGTATTTT. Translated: CASSLGQVTDTQYF.

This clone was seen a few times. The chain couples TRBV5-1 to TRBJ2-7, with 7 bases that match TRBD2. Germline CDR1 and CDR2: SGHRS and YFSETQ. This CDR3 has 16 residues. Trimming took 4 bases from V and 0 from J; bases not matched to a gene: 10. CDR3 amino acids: CASSPLSGPYSYEQYF. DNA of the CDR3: TGCGCCAGCAGCCCGCTTAGCGGGCCCTACTCCTACGAGCAGTACTTC.

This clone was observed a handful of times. The CDR3 nucleotides are TGTGCCAGCAGCCCCCGGGGAGGGGCAGGTACTAGCGGGTACAATGAGCAGTTCTTC. Protein sequence: CASSPRGGAGTSGYNEQFF. The chain uses TRBV7-2 and TRBJ2-1; the match to TRBD2 covers 9 bases. CDR3 size: 19 residues. Germline CDR1 SGHTA, CDR2 FQGNSA. V trimming: 5 bases; J trimming: 4 bases; junction bases outside the gene matches: 18.

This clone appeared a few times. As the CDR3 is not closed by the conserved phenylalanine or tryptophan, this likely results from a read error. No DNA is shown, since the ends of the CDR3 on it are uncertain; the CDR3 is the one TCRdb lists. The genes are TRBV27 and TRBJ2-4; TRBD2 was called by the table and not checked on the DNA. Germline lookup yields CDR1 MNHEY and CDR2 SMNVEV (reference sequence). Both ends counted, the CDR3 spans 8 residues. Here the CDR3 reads CASSPDFG.

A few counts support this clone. The CDR3 region is CASSTLGAATNYGYTF. CDR3 sequence (DNA): TGTGCCAGCTCCACCCTTGGAGCAGCTACTAACTATGGCTACACCTTC. The chain carries TRBV28 and TRBJ1-2; D is unresolved. V was pared by 8 bases and J by 0 bases, with 19 bases between. The CDR3 is 16 residues long. Germline CDR1 is MDHEN and CDR2 is SYDVKM.

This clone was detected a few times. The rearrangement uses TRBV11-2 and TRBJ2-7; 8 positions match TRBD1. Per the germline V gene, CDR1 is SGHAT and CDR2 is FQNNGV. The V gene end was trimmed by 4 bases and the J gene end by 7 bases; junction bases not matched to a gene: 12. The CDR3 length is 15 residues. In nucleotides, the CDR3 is TGTGCCAGCAGCTCTGCCGACAGGGGCCCCCCAGAGCAGTACTTC. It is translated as CASSSADRGPPEQYF.

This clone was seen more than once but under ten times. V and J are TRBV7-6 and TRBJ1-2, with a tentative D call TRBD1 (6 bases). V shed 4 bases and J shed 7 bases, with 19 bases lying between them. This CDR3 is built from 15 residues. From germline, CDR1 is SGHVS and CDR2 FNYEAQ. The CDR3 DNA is TGTGCCAGCAGCTCCCGGAGAGGGGGTTTATCTGGCTACACCTTC. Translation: CASSSRRGGLSGYTF.

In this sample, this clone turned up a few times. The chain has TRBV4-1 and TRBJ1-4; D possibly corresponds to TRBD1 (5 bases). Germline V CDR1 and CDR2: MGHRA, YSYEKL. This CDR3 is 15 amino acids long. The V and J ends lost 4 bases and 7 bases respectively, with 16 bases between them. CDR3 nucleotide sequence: TGCGCCAGCAGCCTTACGGGGGATAGGAGTGAAAAACTGTTTTTT. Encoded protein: CASSLTGDRSEKLFF.

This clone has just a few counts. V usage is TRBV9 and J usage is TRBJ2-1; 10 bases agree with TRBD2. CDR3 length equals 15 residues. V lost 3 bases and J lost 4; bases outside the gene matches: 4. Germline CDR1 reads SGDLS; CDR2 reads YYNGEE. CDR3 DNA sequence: TGTGCCAGCAGCGATGGACTAGCGGTATACAATGAGCAGTTCTTC. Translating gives CASSDGLAVYNEQFF.

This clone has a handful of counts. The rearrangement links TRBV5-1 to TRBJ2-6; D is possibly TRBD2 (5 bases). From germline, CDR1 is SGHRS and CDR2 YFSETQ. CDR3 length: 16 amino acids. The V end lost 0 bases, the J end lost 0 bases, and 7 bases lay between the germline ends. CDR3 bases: TGCGCCAGCAGCTTGGCTGCGGGCTCTGGGGCCAACGTCCTGACTTTC. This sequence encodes CASSLAAGSGANVLTF.

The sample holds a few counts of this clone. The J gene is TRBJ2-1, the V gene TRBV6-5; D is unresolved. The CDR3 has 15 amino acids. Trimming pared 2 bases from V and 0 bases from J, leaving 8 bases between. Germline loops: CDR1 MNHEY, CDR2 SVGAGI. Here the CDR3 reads CASSYRISSYNEQFF. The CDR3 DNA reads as TGTGCCAGCAGTTACCGTATTAGCTCCTACAATGAGCAGTTCTTC.

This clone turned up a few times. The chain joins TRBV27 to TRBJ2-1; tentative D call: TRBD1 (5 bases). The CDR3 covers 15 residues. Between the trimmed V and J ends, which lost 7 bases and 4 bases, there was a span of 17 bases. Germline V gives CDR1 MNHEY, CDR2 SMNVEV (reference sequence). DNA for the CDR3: TGTGCCAGCACCCTTCGTGGCAGGGCTTACAATGAGCAGTTCTTC. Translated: CASTLRGRAYNEQFF.

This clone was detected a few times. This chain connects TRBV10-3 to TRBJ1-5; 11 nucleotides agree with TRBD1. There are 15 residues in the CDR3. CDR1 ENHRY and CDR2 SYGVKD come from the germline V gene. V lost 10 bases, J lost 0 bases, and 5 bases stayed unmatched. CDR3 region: CATSDRGHSNQPQHF. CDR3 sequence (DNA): TGTGCCACCTCGGACAGGGGGCATAGCAATCAGCCCCAGCATTTT.

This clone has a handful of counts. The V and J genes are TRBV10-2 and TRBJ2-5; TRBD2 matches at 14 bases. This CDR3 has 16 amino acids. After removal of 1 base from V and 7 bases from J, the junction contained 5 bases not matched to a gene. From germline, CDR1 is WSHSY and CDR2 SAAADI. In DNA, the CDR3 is TGCGCCAGCAGTGAGTACGGACTAGCGGGGGGAACGACCCAGTACTTC. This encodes CASSEYGLAGGTTQYF.

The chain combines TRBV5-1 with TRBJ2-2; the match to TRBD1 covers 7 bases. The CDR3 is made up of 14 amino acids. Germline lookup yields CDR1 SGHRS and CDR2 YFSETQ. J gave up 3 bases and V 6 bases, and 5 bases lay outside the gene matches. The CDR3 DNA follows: TGCGCCAGCATGGGGGACAGCTACACCGGGGAGCTGTTTTTT. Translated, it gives CASMGDSYTGELFF.

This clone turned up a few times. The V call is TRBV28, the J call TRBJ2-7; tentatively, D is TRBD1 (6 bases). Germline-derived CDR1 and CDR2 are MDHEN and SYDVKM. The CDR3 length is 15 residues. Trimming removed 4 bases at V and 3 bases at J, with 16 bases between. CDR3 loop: CASSSTQGPHYEQYF. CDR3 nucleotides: TGTGCCAGCAGTTCCACCCAGGGGCCCCACTACGAGCAGTACTTC.

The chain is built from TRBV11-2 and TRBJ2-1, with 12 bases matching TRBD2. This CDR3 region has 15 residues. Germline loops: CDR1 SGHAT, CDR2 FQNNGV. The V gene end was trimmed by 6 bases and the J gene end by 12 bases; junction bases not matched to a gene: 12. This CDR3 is CASSRGLAGLKAQFF. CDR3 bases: TGTGCCAGCAGTAGGGGACTAGCGGGCCTTAAGGCGCAGTTCTTC.

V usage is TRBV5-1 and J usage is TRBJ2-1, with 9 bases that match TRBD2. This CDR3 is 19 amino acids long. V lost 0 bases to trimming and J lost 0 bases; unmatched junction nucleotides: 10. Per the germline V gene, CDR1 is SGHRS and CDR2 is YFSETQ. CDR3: CASSLGDIAGVSSYNEQFF. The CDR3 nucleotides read TGCGCCAGCAGCTTGGGGGATATAGCGGGAGTGAGCTCCTACAATGAGCAGTTCTTC.

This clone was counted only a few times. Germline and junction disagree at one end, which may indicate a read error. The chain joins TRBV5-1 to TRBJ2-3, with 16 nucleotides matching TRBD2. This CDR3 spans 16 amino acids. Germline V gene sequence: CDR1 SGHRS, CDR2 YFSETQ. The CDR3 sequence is CASSTGLAGGGDKQYF. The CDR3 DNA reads TGCGCCAGCAGCACGGGACTAGCGGGAGGGGGAGATAAGCAGTATTTT.

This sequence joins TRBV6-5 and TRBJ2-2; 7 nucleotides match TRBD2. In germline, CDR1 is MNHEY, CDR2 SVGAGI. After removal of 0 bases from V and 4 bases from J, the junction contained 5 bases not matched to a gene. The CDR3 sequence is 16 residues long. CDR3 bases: TGTGCCAGCAGTTACTCGGACGGGACTACCACCGGGGAGCTGTTTTTT. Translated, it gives CASSYSDGTTTGELFF.

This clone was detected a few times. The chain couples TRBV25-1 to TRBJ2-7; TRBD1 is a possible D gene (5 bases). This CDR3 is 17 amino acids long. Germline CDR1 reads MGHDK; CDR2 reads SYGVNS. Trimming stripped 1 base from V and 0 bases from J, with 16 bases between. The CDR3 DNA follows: TGTGCCAGCAGTGAATCCGGACACCGATCGGGCTCCTACGAGCAGTACTTC. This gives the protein CASSESGHRSGSYEQYF.